This T cell receptor beta chain was sequenced in a study of shared clonotypes between healthy human individuals. As to this clone: Its antigen is still unknown.

Germline V gives CDR1 SGHNT, CDR2 YYREEE (reference sequence). The germline V and J ends were trimmed by 4 bases and 0 bases, with 12 bases remaining between them. The CDR3 extends over 15 amino acids. This table comes from immunoSEQ multiplex PCR, and its TCRdb copy is limited to in-frame clones, with some not included. The sample consists of under 1,900,000 clones, around 98.5% of them appearing once. Whole-study results and caveats: Naive subsets generally had larger estimated richness than memory subsets.

The TCR originated in a man younger than 45 in good health. Input material: naive CD4+ T cells sorted from blood. The subset was: CD45RA+ positively selected. The V gene is TRBV5-4, the J gene TRBJ2-3, with D unclear. CDR3 in DNA: TGTGCCAGCAGCCCCGTTCAGGCCAGCACAGATACGCAGTATTTT. Amino acid sequence: CASSPVQASTDTQYF.